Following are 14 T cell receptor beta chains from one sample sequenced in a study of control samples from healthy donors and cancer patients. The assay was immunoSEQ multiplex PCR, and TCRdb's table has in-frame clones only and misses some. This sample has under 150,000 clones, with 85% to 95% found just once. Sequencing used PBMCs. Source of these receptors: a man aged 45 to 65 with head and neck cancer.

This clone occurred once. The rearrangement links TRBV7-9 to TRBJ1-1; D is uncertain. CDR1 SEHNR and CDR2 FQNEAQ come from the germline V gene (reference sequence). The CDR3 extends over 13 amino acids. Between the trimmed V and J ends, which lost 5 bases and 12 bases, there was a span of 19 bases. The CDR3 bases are TGTGCCAGCAGCGCCCACGGAGGTAGGGCAACTTTCTTT. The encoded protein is CASSAHGGRATFF. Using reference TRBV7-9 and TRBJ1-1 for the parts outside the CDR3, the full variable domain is DTGVSQNPRHKITKRGQNVTFRCDPISEHNRLYWYRQTLGQGPEFLTYFQNEAQLEKSRLLSDRFSAERPKGSFSTLEIQRTEQGDSAMYLCASSAHGGRATFFGQGTRLTVV.

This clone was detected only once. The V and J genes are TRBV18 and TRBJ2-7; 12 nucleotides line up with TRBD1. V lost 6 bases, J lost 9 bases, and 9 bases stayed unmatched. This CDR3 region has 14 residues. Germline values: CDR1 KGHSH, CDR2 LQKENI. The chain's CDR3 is CASSRPGTGGGQYF. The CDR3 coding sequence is TGTGCCAGCTCTCGGCCCGGGACAGGGGGCGGGCAGTACTTC.

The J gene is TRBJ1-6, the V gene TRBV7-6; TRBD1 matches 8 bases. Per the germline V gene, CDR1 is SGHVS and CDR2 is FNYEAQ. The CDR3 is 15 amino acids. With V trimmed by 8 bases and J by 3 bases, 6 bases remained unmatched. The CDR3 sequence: CASGTGTGYNSPLHF. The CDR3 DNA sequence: TGTGCCAGCGGAACCGGGACAGGCTATAATTCACCCCTCCACTTT.

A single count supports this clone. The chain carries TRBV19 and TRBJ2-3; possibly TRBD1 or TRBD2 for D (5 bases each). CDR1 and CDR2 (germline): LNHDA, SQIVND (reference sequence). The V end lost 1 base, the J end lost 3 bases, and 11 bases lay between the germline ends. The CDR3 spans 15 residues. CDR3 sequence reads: CASSIGGFGTDTQYF. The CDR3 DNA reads TGTGCCAGTAGTATAGGGGGGTTTGGTACAGATACGCAGTATTTT.

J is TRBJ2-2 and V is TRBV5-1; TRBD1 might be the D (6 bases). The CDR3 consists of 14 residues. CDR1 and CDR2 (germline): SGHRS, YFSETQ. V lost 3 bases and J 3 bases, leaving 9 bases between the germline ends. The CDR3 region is CASSYSGDTGELFF. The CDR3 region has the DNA TGCGCCAGCAGCTATTCAGGGGACACCGGGGAGCTGTTTTTT.

The CDR3 DNA reads as TGTGCCAGCAGTGACAGCCTAGCGGGGGGTGAGACCCAGTACTTC. The encoded protein is CASSDSLAGGETQYF. The chain couples TRBV2 to TRBJ2-5; 11 bases map to TRBD2. Trimming removed 3 bases from V and 5 bases from J; junction bases left unmatched: 5. The CDR3 is made up of 15 amino acids. Germline lookup yields CDR1 SNHLY and CDR2 FYNNEI.

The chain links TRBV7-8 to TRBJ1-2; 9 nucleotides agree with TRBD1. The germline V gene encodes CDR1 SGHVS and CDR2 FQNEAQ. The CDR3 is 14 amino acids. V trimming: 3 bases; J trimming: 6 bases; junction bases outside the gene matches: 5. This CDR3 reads CASSFRTGEDGYTF. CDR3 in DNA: TGTGCCAGCAGCTTTCGGACAGGGGAGGATGGCTACACCTTC.

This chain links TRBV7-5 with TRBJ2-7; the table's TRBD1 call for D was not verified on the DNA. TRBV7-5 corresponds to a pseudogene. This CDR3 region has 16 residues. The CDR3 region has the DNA TGTGTCAGAAGCTTAGAAGGGGACAGGAGGCTCTACGAGCAGTACTTC. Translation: CVRSLEGDRRLYEQYF.

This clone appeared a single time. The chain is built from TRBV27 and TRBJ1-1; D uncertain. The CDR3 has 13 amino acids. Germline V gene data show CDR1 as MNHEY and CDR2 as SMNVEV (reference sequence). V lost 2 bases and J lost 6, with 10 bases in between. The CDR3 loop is CASSLAGFSEAFF. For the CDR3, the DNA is TGTGCCAGCAGTTTAGCTGGGTTCTCTGAAGCTTTCTTT.

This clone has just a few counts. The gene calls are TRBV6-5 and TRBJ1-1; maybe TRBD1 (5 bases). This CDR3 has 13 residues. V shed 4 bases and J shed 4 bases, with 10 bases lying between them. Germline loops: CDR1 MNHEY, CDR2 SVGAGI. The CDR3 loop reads CASSLTDLTEAFF. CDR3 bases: TGTGCCAGCAGTTTGACAGACCTCACTGAAGCTTTCTTT.

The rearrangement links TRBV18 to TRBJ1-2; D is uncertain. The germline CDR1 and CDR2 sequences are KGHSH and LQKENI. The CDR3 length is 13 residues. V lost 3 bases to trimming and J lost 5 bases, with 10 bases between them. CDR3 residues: CASSPGLQYGYTF. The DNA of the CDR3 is TGTGCCAGCTCACCCGGGCTGCAATATGGCTACACCTTC.

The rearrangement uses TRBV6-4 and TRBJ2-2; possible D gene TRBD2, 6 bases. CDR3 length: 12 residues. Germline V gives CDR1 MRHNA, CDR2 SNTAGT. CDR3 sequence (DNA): TGTGTCACGCGGGGAAGCACCGGGGAGCTGTTTTTT. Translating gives CVTRGSTGELFF.

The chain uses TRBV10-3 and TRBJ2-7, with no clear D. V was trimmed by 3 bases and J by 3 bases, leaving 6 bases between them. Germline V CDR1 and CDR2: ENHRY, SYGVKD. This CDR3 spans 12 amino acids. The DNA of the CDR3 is TGTGCCATCAGTGAACCCTACTACGAGCAGTACTTC. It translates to CAISEPYYEQYF.

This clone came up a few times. This CDR3 is CASSARSGVTDTQYF. For the CDR3, the DNA is TGTGCCAGCAGTGCCCGTAGCGGGGTCACAGATACGCAGTATTTT. This chain uses TRBV6-4 with TRBJ2-3; 8 bases are a match to TRBD2. Germline trimming cut 4 bases from V and 2 bases from J; bases unmatched to any gene: 5. CDR1 is MRHNA and CDR2 is SNTAGT in the germline V gene. This CDR3 region has 15 residues.